Listed here are 24 T cell receptor beta chains from one sample, sequenced in a study of regulatory T cells in long-lasting Graves disease. The time point: newly diagnosed GD, antithyroid drugs for less than 3 months. With RNA extracted from PBMCs as input, the TCR library was made. CDR3-region Arm-PCR and iRepertoire HTBI primers produced the TCR beta libraries. In TCRdb, the multiplex PCR reads were re-called with MiXCR into one record per CDR3 protein. The sample has around 480,000 distinct CDR3 sequences, around 16% seen once. A further study also used this sample, focusing on T cells in Graves' hyperthyroidism and ophthalmopathy.

The sample was peripheral blood mononuclear cells (PBMCs), taken at new diagnosis, from a patient treated with antithyroid drugs. All receptors derive from a woman aged 40-65 years with Graves disease.

On this clonotype: This clone may be a read error of a much larger clone one base away. This rearrangement joins TRBV28 to TRBJ2-1; TRBD2 matches at 8 bases. The CDR3 length is 15 residues. Germline lookup yields CDR1 MDHEN and CDR2 SYDVKM. The CDR3: CATDGGALSYSEQFF. CDR3 in DNA: TGTGCCACCGACGGGGGGGCCCTTTCCTACAGTGAGCAGTTCTTC.

This clonotype was detected ten times or more. The chain has TRBV7-9 and TRBJ1-2, with TRBD1 identical over 8 bases. After removal of 5 bases from V and 4 bases from J, the junction contained 12 bases not matched to a gene. Germline-derived CDR1 and CDR2 are SEHNR and FQNEAQ (reference sequence). This CDR3 is 16 amino acids long. Here the CDR3 reads CASSSARDRFSYGYTF. The CDR3 bases are TGTGCCAGCAGCAGTGCCCGGGACAGGTTTTCCTATGGCTACACCTTC.

Turning to this clonotype: Relative to the germline gene, one junction end is altered; a read error may explain this. The rearrangement joins TRBV12-3 or TRBV12-4 to TRBJ1-6; possibly TRBD1 for D (5 bases). The CDR3 covers 11 residues. For the CDR3, the DNA is TGTGCCAGCAGTTCCGGGACCACCTCAGAATTT. The encoded protein is CASSSGTTSEF.

This clonotype was seen many times. The J gene is TRBJ2-7, the V gene TRBV6-5; TRBD1 matches at 7 bases. Unmatched junction bases numbered 6, after V lost 1 base and J lost 6 bases. From germline, CDR1 is MNHEY and CDR2 SVGAGI. This CDR3 has 14 amino acids. The CDR3 nucleotides read TGTGCCAGCAGTTACTACCAAACAGGGGTCGAGCAGTACTTC. Its translation is CASSYYQTGVEQYF.

This clonotype was counted at least ten times. The chain is built from TRBV28 and TRBJ1-2, with 9 bases matching TRBD1. CDR1 is MDHEN, CDR2 SYDVKM, per germline. The CDR3 is 17 amino acids. Trimming at V came to 7 bases and at J to 4 bases, leaving 16 bases not matched to a gene. The CDR3 DNA reads as TGTGCCAGCATCATACCGGGACAGGGACCCCCCGGCTATGGCTACACCTTC. Its translation is CASIIPGQGPPGYGYTF.

The J gene is TRBJ2-4, the V gene TRBV3-1; 8 bases fit TRBD2. CDR1 and CDR2 from the germline V gene are LGHDT and YNNKEL (reference sequence). V trimming: 7 bases; J trimming: 6 bases; junction bases outside the gene matches: 8. CDR3 length: 14 amino acids. The CDR3 protein is CASNLAGSGNIQYF. The CDR3 nucleotides are TGTGCCAGCAACTTAGCGGGGTCTGGAAACATTCAGTACTTC.

This clonotype has just a few counts. The chain has TRBV11-2 and TRBJ2-2; perhaps D is TRBD1 or TRBD2 (5 bases each). The CDR3 runs to 16 residues. The germline CDR1 and CDR2 sequences are SGHAT and FQNNGV. V was clipped by 3 bases and J by 8 bases, with 19 bases between them. CDR3 sequence reads: CASSFSSGTPRGELFF. CDR3 in DNA: TGTGCCAGCAGCTTTTCATCCGGGACCCCCAGGGGGGAGCTGTTTTTT.

Ten or more counts support this clonotype. The V call is TRBV18, the J call TRBJ1-1, with a possible D match to TRBD1 (5 bases). The CDR3 length is 16 residues. The V gene lost 2 bases and the J gene lost 3 bases, with 16 bases spanning the gap. Germline V gene lookup returns CDR1 KGHSH and CDR2 LQKENI. Here the CDR3 DNA reads TGTGCCAGCTCACCATTAGAGGGACCCAGGGACACTGAAGCTTTCTTT. This codes for CASSPLEGPRDTEAFF.

The sample holds many counts of this clonotype. The chain has TRBV30 and TRBJ2-1, with TRBD2 matching 10 bases. CDR3 length: 12 amino acids. Per germline, CDR1 GTSNPN and CDR2 SVGIG (reference sequence). V shed 4 bases and J 10 bases; nucleotides not matched to a gene: 4. The CDR3 region has the DNA TGTGCCTGGACAAGCGGGGGGGGAGAGCAGTTCTTC. Encoded protein: CAWTSGGGEQFF.

V is TRBV4-1 and J is TRBJ1-4; 8 bases fit TRBD1. The CDR3 has 15 amino acids. The J segment lost 8 bases and the V segment lost 1 base, leaving 6 bases of the junction unmatched. Per the germline V gene, CDR1 is MGHRA and CDR2 is YSYEKL. The CDR3 is CASSQGTGTAEKLFF. The CDR3 DNA follows: TGCGCCAGCAGCCAAGGGACAGGGACTGCCGAAAAACTGTTTTTT.

The CDR3 nucleotides are TGTGCCACACGGACAGGGTCTAGCTATGAGCAGTTCTTC. This gives the protein CATRTGSSYEQFF. V and J are TRBV6-1 and TRBJ2-1; TRBD1 agrees at 8 bases. The germline CDR1 and CDR2 sequences are MNHNS and SASEGT. The trim removed 10 bases at V and 8 bases at J, leaving 10 bases unmatched. CDR3 size: 13 residues.

The J gene is TRBJ1-1, the V gene TRBV12-3 or TRBV12-4; a weak D match, TRBD1 (5 bases). The CDR3 is made up of 15 amino acids. Between the trimmed V and J ends, which lost 6 bases and 2 bases, there was a span of 16 bases. The CDR3 protein is CASSQEGLGNTEAFF. In DNA, the CDR3 is TGTGCCAGCAGCCAAGAGGGGCTGGGTAACACTGAAGCTTTCTTT.

This clonotype was counted ten times or more. This chain links TRBV7-9 with TRBJ1-2; 11 bases agree with TRBD1. Germline lookup yields CDR1 SEHNR and CDR2 FQNEAQ (reference sequence). The trim removed 0 bases at V and 3 bases at J, leaving 3 bases unmatched. The CDR3 length is 16 residues. CDR3 region: CASSLAPGQGDYGYTF. Here the CDR3 DNA reads TGTGCCAGCAGCTTAGCCCCGGGACAGGGGGACTATGGCTACACCTTC.

In its sample, this clonotype was seen many times. V usage is TRBV20-1 and J usage is TRBJ2-5, with 9 bases matching TRBD2. The CDR3 covers 14 residues. Germline values: CDR1 DFQATT, CDR2 SNEGSKA (reference sequence). J gave up 4 bases and V 2 bases, and 5 bases lay outside the gene matches. CDR3 residues: CSARSASGIETQYF. The CDR3 region has the DNA TGCAGTGCTAGAAGTGCTAGCGGGATAGAGACCCAGTACTTC.

This chain joins TRBV9 and TRBJ2-2, with 8 bases identical to TRBD2. The germline CDR1 and CDR2 sequences are SGDLS and YYNGEE. The CDR3 is 15 residues long. After removal of 0 bases from V and 7 bases from J, the junction contained 5 bases not matched to a gene. CDR3 sequence reads: CASSVAGGAGGELFF. In nucleotides, the CDR3 is TGTGCCAGCAGCGTAGCGGGGGGGGCAGGCGGGGAGCTGTTTTTT.

This clonotype was counted many times. This chain uses TRBV13 with TRBJ2-7, with TRBD2 matching 14 bases. The V gene end was trimmed by 5 bases and the J gene end by 6 bases; junction bases not matched to a gene: 9. CDR3 size: 16 residues. In germline, CDR1 is PRHDT, CDR2 FYEKMQ (reference sequence). The CDR3 DNA sequence: TGTGCCAGCAGCGCCGCCCGACTAGCGGGGGGGCCCGAGCAGTACTTC. Translating it yields CASSAARLAGGPEQYF.

The rearrangement links TRBV6-5 to TRBJ1-5, with D perhaps matching TRBD1 (6 bases). Germline V CDR1 and CDR2: MNHEY, SVGAGI. The CDR3 loop spans 15 amino acids. Trimming removed 0 bases at V and 6 bases at J, with 12 bases between. CDR3 region: CASSYSIQGSQPQHF. Here the CDR3 DNA reads TGTGCCAGCAGTTACTCCATCCAGGGGAGTCAGCCCCAGCATTTT.

The table lists this clonotype with a few counts. The DNA for the CDR3 is TGTGCCAGCAGTTACGGGGGGGGCGGGTATAGCAATCAGCCCCAGCATTTT. It codes for CASSYGGGGYSNQPQHF. J is TRBJ1-5 and V is TRBV6-5, with D possibly being TRBD1 (6 bases). CDR1 and CDR2 (germline): MNHEY, SVGAGI. V was shortened by 2 bases and J by 0 bases, with 14 bases between the two germline ends. The CDR3 runs 17 residues.

This rearrangement joins TRBV20-1 to TRBJ1-3; D gene ambiguous. The CDR3 extends over 13 amino acids. The V gene's germline CDR1 is DFQATT and CDR2 SNEGSKA (reference sequence). Trimming took 3 bases from V and 2 from J, leaving 8 bases between them. CDR3 residues: CSASTTPGNTIYF. DNA of the CDR3: TGCAGTGCTAGTACCACCCCTGGAAACACCATATATTTT.

Turning to this clonotype: A much larger clone differs from this one at a single base, so this may be a read error. V gene TRBV7-9 combines with J gene TRBJ1-1, with 7 nucleotides matching TRBD1. V lost 4 bases, J lost 0 bases, and 8 bases stayed unmatched. The CDR3 is 16 amino acids. Germline V CDR1 and CDR2: SEHNR, FQNEAQ (reference sequence). DNA of the CDR3: TGTGCCAGCAGCTCCTCTCCCGGGACAGTGAACACTGAAGCTTTCTTT. This encodes CASSSSPGTVNTEAFF.

The gene calls are TRBV15 and TRBJ2-4; D may be TRBD2 (5 bases). The CDR3 is 16 amino acids. Germline values: CDR1 LNHNV, CDR2 YYDKDF (reference sequence). V was pared by 5 bases and J by 3 bases, with 17 bases between. CDR3 protein: CATSPPPSGYKNIQYF. The CDR3 DNA is TGTGCCACCAGCCCTCCCCCAAGCGGATACAAAAACATTCAGTACTTC.

This clonotype was seen at least ten times. V gene TRBV19 combines with J gene TRBJ2-1, with 8 bases fitting TRBD2. Germline CDR1 reads LNHDA; CDR2 reads SQIVND (reference sequence). Trimming took 6 bases from V and 7 from J; bases not matched to a gene: 14. The CDR3 runs to 16 residues. The CDR3 reads CASSPLSRAGENEQFF. In DNA form, the CDR3 reads TGTGCCAGTAGCCCTTTATCCAGAGCGGGGGAGAATGAGCAGTTCTTC.

This clonotype was seen repeatedly, ten times or more. This chain uses TRBV6-5 with TRBJ1-3; the D gene is possibly TRBD1 (5 bases). Trimming took off 2 bases at V and 3 bases at J, with 20 bases between the two ends. CDR3 length: 18 amino acids. From germline, CDR1 is MNHEY and CDR2 SVGAGI. The chain's CDR3 is CASSYGSWGSIYGNTIYF. CDR3 coding DNA: TGTGCCAGCAGTTACGGGTCCTGGGGCAGTATCTATGGAAACACCATATATTTT.

The sample holds one count of this clonotype. The CDR3 DNA sequence: TGTGCCAGCAGCTTAACCCGCCGACAGGGGCAAGAGACCCAGTACTTC. It is translated as CASSLTRRQGQETQYF. V usage is TRBV7-6 and J usage is TRBJ2-5, with 8 bases that match TRBD1. Germline-derived CDR1 and CDR2 are SGHVS and FNYEAQ. The junction had 7 bases not matched to a gene; V was cut back by 2 bases and J by 2 bases. The length of the CDR3 is 16 residues.